In its sample, the clone carrying this T cell receptor (beta chain) was seen many times. What it binds is unknown. The sample comes from a study of regulatory T cells in long-lasting Graves disease. Regarding the study as a whole: Compared with new cases, persistent Graves' patients showed reduced TCR diversity.

Both iRepertoire HTBI primers and Arm-PCR of CDR3 regions were used to build the TCR beta libraries. TCRdb re-called the multiplex PCR reads with MiXCR, one entry per CDR3 protein. The repertoire holds about 460,000 distinct CDR3 sequences, with 20% to 25% as singletons. Time point: persistent/refractory GD, antithyroid drugs over 5 years with positive TRAb. The TCR library was made from RNA extracted from PBMCs. The specimen comprised peripheral blood mononuclear cells (PBMCs), sampled when the disease was refractory, from a patient treated with antithyroid drugs. The TCR originated in a female donor with Graves disease.

The CDR3 region has the DNA TGTGCCAGCAGTTTTTATGGGGAGCCTATCGGGGGCTACACCTTC. Translation gives CASSFYGEPIGGYTF. This chain links TRBV28 with TRBJ1-2; no clear D. CDR1 and CDR2 from the germline V gene are MDHEN and SYDVKM. V dropped 3 bases and J dropped 8 bases, with 19 bases sitting between them. The CDR3 has 15 amino acids.